This TCR beta chain was sequenced for a study of OX40 agonist ivuxolimab in advanced cancers. Study-level information: Dose-escalation patients suffered from hepatocellular carcinoma, melanoma, renal cell or head and neck cancer.

Germline CDR1 reads SGHTA; CDR2 reads FQGNSA. Trimming removed 2 bases from V and 0 bases from J, with 7 bases in between. This CDR3 contains 14 residues. TCRdb's table, derived via immunoSEQ multiplex PCR, lists solely in-frame clones and lacks some. Altogether roughly 66,000 clones are present, under 85% being singletons, with the ten largest covering roughly 2.5%. The chain joins TRBV7-2 to TRBJ1-1; D is uncertain. Sequencing was performed on CD4+ or CD8+ T cells sorted from blood, taken in a trial of the OX40 agonist ivuxolimab. This TCR was recovered from an adult with an advanced solid tumor such as melanoma, head and neck, liver or kidney cancer. The CDR3 here is CASSLNSLNTEAFF. In DNA form, the CDR3 reads TGTGCCAGCAGCTTAAACAGTCTGAACACTGAAGCTTTCTTT.